This T cell receptor (beta chain) stems from a study of control samples from healthy donors and cancer patients. This CDR3 has 14 amino acids. The V gene's germline CDR1 is LNHDA and CDR2 SQIVND (reference sequence). V dropped 1 base and J dropped 8 bases, with 9 bases sitting between them. Method: immunoSEQ multiplex PCR; TCRdb's copy keeps in-frame clones and lacks some. The data contain over 200,000 clones, approximately 80% of them singletons. This clone was counted only a few times. The sequencing input was PBMCs. This clonotype was sampled from a woman aged 60 to 75 with lung cancer. The rearrangement joins TRBV19 to TRBJ1-6, with D possibly matching TRBD1 (6 bases). DNA for the CDR3: TGTGCCAGTAGTATAGGGCAGGGGTATTCACCCCTCCACTTT. It encodes CASSIGQGYSPLHF.